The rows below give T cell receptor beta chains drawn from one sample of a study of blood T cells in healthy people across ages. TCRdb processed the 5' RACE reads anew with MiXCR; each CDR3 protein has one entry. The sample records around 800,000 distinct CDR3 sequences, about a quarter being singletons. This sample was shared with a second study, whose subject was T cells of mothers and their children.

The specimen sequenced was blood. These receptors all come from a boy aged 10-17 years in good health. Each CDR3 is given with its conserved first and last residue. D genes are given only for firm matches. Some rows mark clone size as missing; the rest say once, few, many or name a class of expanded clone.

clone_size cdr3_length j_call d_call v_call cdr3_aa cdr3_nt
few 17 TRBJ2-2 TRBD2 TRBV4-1 CASSKRLAPTNTGELFF TGCGCCAGCAGCAAAAGACTAGCGCCTACTAACACCGGGGAGCTGTTTTTT
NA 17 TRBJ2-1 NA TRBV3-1 CASSSKTGRGNYNEQFF TGTGCCAGCAGCTCGAAAACGGGGCGGGGAAACTACAATGAGCAGTTCTTC
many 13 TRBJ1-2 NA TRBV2 CASSVGVDYGYTF TGTGCCAGCAGTGTGGGGGTGGATTATGGCTACACCTTC
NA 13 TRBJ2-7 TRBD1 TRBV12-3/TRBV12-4 CASSTGGEDEQYF TGTGCCAGCAGTACAGGGGGCGAAGACGAGCAGTACTTC
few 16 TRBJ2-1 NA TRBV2 CASTSGISHLNNEQFF TGTGCCAGCACCTCCGGGATAAGCCACCTCAACAATGAGCAGTTCTTC
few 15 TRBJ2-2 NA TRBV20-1 CSARLVFRGTGELFF TGCAGTGCCAGGCTAGTCTTCCGAGGAACCGGGGAGCTGTTTTTT
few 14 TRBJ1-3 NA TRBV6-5 CASSYGGGRNTIYF TGTGCCAGCAGTTACGGGGGGGGTCGGAACACCATATATTTT
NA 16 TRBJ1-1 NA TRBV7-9 CASSSTQAPWGTEAFF TGTGCCAGCAGCTCAACCCAGGCCCCATGGGGCACTGAAGCTTTCTTT
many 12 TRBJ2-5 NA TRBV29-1 CSVGTDQETQYF TGCAGCGTCGGGACGGACCAAGAGACCCAGTACTTC
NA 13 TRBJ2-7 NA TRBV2 CASSGYYSYEQYF TGTGCCAGCAGTGGTTACTACTCCTACGAGCAGTACTTC
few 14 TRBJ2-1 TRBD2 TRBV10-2 CASSGRGFDNEQFF TGCGCCAGCAGTGGGCGGGGGTTTGACAATGAGCAGTTCTTC
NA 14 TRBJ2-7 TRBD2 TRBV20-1 CSASRPSGGSEQYF TGCAGTGCTAGTCGTCCTAGCGGGGGGAGCGAGCAGTACTTC
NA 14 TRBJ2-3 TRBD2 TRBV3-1 CASSYSGSTDAQYF TGTGCCAGCAGTTATAGCGGGAGCACAGATGCGCAGTATTTT